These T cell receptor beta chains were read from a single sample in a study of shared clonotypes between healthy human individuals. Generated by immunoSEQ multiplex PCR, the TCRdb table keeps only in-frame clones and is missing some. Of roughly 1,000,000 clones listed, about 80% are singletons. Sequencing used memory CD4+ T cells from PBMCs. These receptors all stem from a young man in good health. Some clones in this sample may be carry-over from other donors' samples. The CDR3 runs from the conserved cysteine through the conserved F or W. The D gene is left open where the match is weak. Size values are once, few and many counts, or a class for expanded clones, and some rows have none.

CDR3aa: CASSEVPNNEQFF; CDR3nt: TGTGCCAGCAGTGAAGTCCCTAACAATGAGCAGTTCTTC; abundance: -; v_gene: TRBV2; j_gene: TRBJ2-1; d_gene: -
CDR3aa: CASSQETRNIQYF; CDR3nt: TGTGCCAGCAGCCAAGAGACTAGAAACATTCAGTACTTC; abundance: -; v_gene: TRBV7-2; j_gene: TRBJ2-4; d_gene: -
CDR3aa: CASSPGISSYEQYF; CDR3nt: TGTGCCAGCAGCCCCGGGATAAGCTCCTACGAGCAGTACTTC; abundance: -; v_gene: TRBV7-7; j_gene: TRBJ2-7; d_gene: -
CDR3aa: CASSDKRDNTDTQYF; CDR3nt: TGCGCCAGCAGCGATAAGCGGGATAACACAGATACGCAGTATTTT; abundance: once; v_gene: TRBV5-1; j_gene: TRBJ2-3; d_gene: TRBD2
CDR3aa: CASSPGVWDRQEAFF; CDR3nt: TGTGCCAGTAGCCCGGGCGTTTGGGACAGACAAGAAGCTTTCTTT; abundance: -; v_gene: TRBV19; j_gene: TRBJ1-1; d_gene: TRBD1
CDR3aa: CASSTRGPTHSEAFF; CDR3nt: TGTGCCAGCAGCACTCGGGGGCCCACCCACTCTGAAGCTTTCTTT; abundance: -; v_gene: TRBV5-4; j_gene: TRBJ1-1; d_gene: -
CDR3aa: CASTQGRPFGYTF; CDR3nt: TGTGCCAGCACCCAAGGACGGCCCTTCGGCTACACCTTC; abundance: few; v_gene: TRBV21-1; j_gene: TRBJ1-2; d_gene: -
CDR3aa: CASTGERGETQYF; CDR3nt: TGTGCCAGCACTGGGGAGCGGGGAGAGACCCAGTACTTC; abundance: many; v_gene: TRBV2; j_gene: TRBJ2-5; d_gene: TRBD2
CDR3aa: CASRQGAADTQYF; CDR3nt: TGTGCCAGCCGACAGGGGGCCGCAGATACGCAGTATTTT; abundance: -; v_gene: TRBV7-3; j_gene: TRBJ2-3; d_gene: TRBD1
CDR3aa: CAWKGIGDTQYF; CDR3nt: TGTGCCTGGAAAGGGATAGGAGATACGCAGTATTTT; abundance: -; v_gene: TRBV30; j_gene: TRBJ2-3; d_gene: -
CDR3aa: CASSSTGGGNTEAFF; CDR3nt: TGTGCCAGCAGCTCAACAGGGGGCGGGAACACTGAAGCTTTCTTT; abundance: few; v_gene: TRBV11-1; j_gene: TRBJ1-1; d_gene: TRBD1
CDR3aa: CATRRTSTGELFF; CDR3nt: TGTGCCACAAGACGGACGAGCACCGGGGAGCTGTTTTTT; abundance: -; v_gene: TRBV14; j_gene: TRBJ2-2; d_gene: -
CDR3aa: CATSRGRAQETQYF; CDR3nt: TGTGCCACCAGCAGAGGCCGGGCCCAAGAGACCCAGTACTTC; abundance: few; v_gene: TRBV15; j_gene: TRBJ2-5; d_gene: -
CDR3aa: CASSSPGQGDYGYTF; CDR3nt: TGTGCCAGCAGCTCACCGGGACAGGGGGACTATGGCTACACCTTC; abundance: once; v_gene: TRBV5-4; j_gene: TRBJ1-2; d_gene: TRBD1
CDR3aa: CASSAVGRIYGTGELFF; CDR3nt: TGTGCCAGCAGCGCCGTTGGCAGGATTTATGGAACCGGGGAGCTGTTTTTT; abundance: -; v_gene: TRBV11-2; j_gene: TRBJ2-2; d_gene: -
CDR3aa: CASYQRQATDTQYF; CDR3nt: TGCGCCAGTTACCAACGCCAAGCCACAGATACGCAGTATTTT; abundance: -; v_gene: TRBV5-1; j_gene: TRBJ2-3; d_gene: -
CDR3aa: CASSAGTSAYNEQFF; CDR3nt: TGTGCCAGTAGCGCCGGGACTAGCGCATACAATGAGCAGTTCTTC; abundance: -; v_gene: TRBV19; j_gene: TRBJ2-1; d_gene: TRBD2
CDR3aa: CASSQTVFGRNSNQPQHF; CDR3nt: TGTGCCAGCAGCCAAACGGTGTTTGGGCGAAATAGCAATCAGCCCCAGCATTTT; abundance: -; v_gene: TRBV28; j_gene: TRBJ1-5; d_gene: -
CDR3aa: CASRPEGQETQYF; CDR3nt: TGCGCCAGCAGACCAGAGGGGCAAGAGACCCAGTACTTC; abundance: -; v_gene: TRBV5-1; j_gene: TRBJ2-5; d_gene: -
CDR3aa: CASSPTAAGGPYSEQFF; CDR3nt: TGTGCCAGCAGCCCAACCGCCGCGGGAGGGCCTTATAGTGAGCAGTTCTTC; abundance: -; v_gene: TRBV11-3; j_gene: TRBJ2-1; d_gene: TRBD2
CDR3aa: CASTVKYEQYF; CDR3nt: TGTGCCAGCACCGTCAAGTACGAGCAGTACTTC; abundance: -; v_gene: TRBV2; j_gene: TRBJ2-7; d_gene: -
CDR3aa: CASSKSRDTIMQFF; CDR3nt: TGTGCCAGCAGCAAATCCAGGGACACCATCATGCAGTTCTTC; abundance: -; v_gene: TRBV11-2; j_gene: TRBJ2-1; d_gene: -
CDR3aa: CASSVGTTYEQYF; CDR3nt: TGTGCCAGCTCGGTCGGAACCACCTACGAGCAGTACTTC; abundance: -; v_gene: TRBV18; j_gene: TRBJ2-7; d_gene: -
CDR3aa: CATSRQQSTEAFF; CDR3nt: TGTGCCACCAGCAGGCAACAGAGCACTGAAGCTTTCTTT; abundance: -; v_gene: TRBV15; j_gene: TRBJ1-1; d_gene: -
CDR3aa: CASSLGDSNQPQHF; CDR3nt: TGTGCCAGCAGTTTAGGGGACAGCAATCAGCCCCAGCATTTT; abundance: -; v_gene: TRBV27; j_gene: TRBJ1-5; d_gene: -
CDR3aa: CASSFWRTGELFF; CDR3nt: TGTGCCAGCAGCTTTTGGCGCACCGGGGAGCTGTTTTTT; abundance: -; v_gene: TRBV5-6; j_gene: TRBJ2-2; d_gene: -
CDR3aa: CASSLARGSGRGTQYF; CDR3nt: TGTGCCAGCAGCTTAGCGCGTGGTAGCGGGAGGGGGACCCAGTACTTC; abundance: -; v_gene: TRBV7-2; j_gene: TRBJ2-5; d_gene: TRBD2
CDR3aa: CAIRNYGDTNTEAFF; CDR3nt: TGTGCCATCAGAAACTATGGAGACACAAACACTGAAGCTTTCTTT; abundance: -; v_gene: TRBV10-3; j_gene: TRBJ1-1; d_gene: -
CDR3aa: CASSFRQGGGETQYF; CDR3nt: TGTGCCAGCAGCTTCCGACAGGGAGGAGGAGAGACCCAGTACTTC; abundance: -; v_gene: TRBV7-6; j_gene: TRBJ2-5; d_gene: -
CDR3aa: CASGQRGYEQYF; CDR3nt: TGTGCCAGCGGCCAGCGGGGCTACGAGCAGTACTTC; abundance: -; v_gene: TRBV11-2; j_gene: TRBJ2-7; d_gene: TRBD2
CDR3aa: CASSPQGGPYEQYF; CDR3nt: TGTGCCAGTAGTCCTCAGGGGGGGCCCTACGAGCAGTACTTC; abundance: -; v_gene: TRBV19; j_gene: TRBJ2-7; d_gene: -
CDR3aa: CASGGLSNQPQHF; CDR3nt: TGCGCCAGCGGCGGGCTTAGCAATCAGCCCCAGCATTTT; abundance: -; v_gene: TRBV10-2; j_gene: TRBJ1-5; d_gene: -
CDR3aa: CASSPSREYEQYF; CDR3nt: TGTGCCAGCTCACCGTCACGTGAGTACGAGCAGTACTTC; abundance: -; v_gene: TRBV18; j_gene: TRBJ2-7; d_gene: -
CDR3aa: CASSYQTTGGNEQYF; CDR3nt: TGTGCCAGCAGTTACCAAACGACAGGGGGCAACGAGCAGTACTTC; abundance: -; v_gene: TRBV28; j_gene: TRBJ2-7; d_gene: TRBD1
CDR3aa: CASSLAGAGNTIYF; CDR3nt: TGTGCCAGCAGCTTGGCAGGGGCCGGAAACACCATATATTTT; abundance: few; v_gene: TRBV5-4; j_gene: TRBJ1-3; d_gene: -
CDR3aa: CASSLTSRADTQYF; CDR3nt: TGTGCCAGCAGCTTAACGAGTAGGGCAGATACGCAGTATTTT; abundance: few; v_gene: TRBV7-3; j_gene: TRBJ2-3; d_gene: -
CDR3aa: CASSLGGGEKLFF; CDR3nt: TGTGCCAGCAGTTTGGGAGGGGGTGAAAAACTGTTTTTT; abundance: -; v_gene: TRBV28; j_gene: TRBJ1-4; d_gene: -
CDR3aa: CASSQTEGVGYTF; CDR3nt: TGTGCCAGCAGTCAAACCGAGGGCGTCGGCTACACCTTC; abundance: many; v_gene: TRBV4-2; j_gene: TRBJ1-2; d_gene: -
CDR3aa: CAIMRGDYEQYF; CDR3nt: TGTGCCATCATGAGGGGCGACTACGAGCAGTACTTC; abundance: -; v_gene: TRBV10-3; j_gene: TRBJ2-7; d_gene: -
CDR3aa: CASSWGTVNEKLFF; CDR3nt: TGTGCCAGCAGCTGGGGGACGGTTAATGAAAAACTGTTTTTT; abundance: -; v_gene: TRBV5-4; j_gene: TRBJ1-4; d_gene: -
CDR3aa: CASSGAGGGRASSSYNEQFF; CDR3nt: TGTGCCAGCAGCGGAGCGGGTGGCGGGCGAGCCTCGAGCTCCTACAATGAGCAGTTCTTC; abundance: -; v_gene: TRBV9; j_gene: TRBJ2-1; d_gene: -
CDR3aa: CASSLSGFNTEAFF; CDR3nt: TGTGCCAGCAGTTTATCCGGGTTCAACACTGAAGCTTTCTTT; abundance: -; v_gene: TRBV27; j_gene: TRBJ1-1; d_gene: -
CDR3aa: CASSVDRVGANVLTF; CDR3nt: TGTGCCAGCAGCGTAGACAGGGTTGGGGCCAACGTCCTGACTTTC; abundance: -; v_gene: TRBV9; j_gene: TRBJ2-6; d_gene: -
CDR3aa: CASNPLGEHANTEAFF; CDR3nt: TGTGCCAGTAACCCCTTGGGGGAGCATGCGAACACTGAAGCTTTCTTT; abundance: -; v_gene: TRBV19; j_gene: TRBJ1-1; d_gene: -
CDR3aa: CASSITPSGAYNEQFF; CDR3nt: TGTGCCAGCAGCATCACGCCCAGCGGGGCCTACAATGAGCAGTTCTTC; abundance: -; v_gene: TRBV7-3; j_gene: TRBJ2-1; d_gene: TRBD2
CDR3aa: CASSVRQQETQYF; CDR3nt: TGTGCCAGCAGTGTCCGACAGCAAGAGACCCAGTACTTC; abundance: few; v_gene: TRBV2; j_gene: TRBJ2-5; d_gene: -
CDR3aa: CASIPPLGGRGNTEAFF; CDR3nt: TGTGCCAGCATTCCACCCCTGGGGGGAAGGGGAAACACTGAAGCTTTCTTT; abundance: -; v_gene: TRBV28; j_gene: TRBJ1-1; d_gene: -
CDR3aa: CASSRSVLNTYEQYF; CDR3nt: TGTGCCAGCAGCCGTTCGGTGCTTAATACCTACGAGCAGTACTTC; abundance: -; v_gene: TRBV7-2; j_gene: TRBJ2-7; d_gene: -
CDR3aa: CASSLDLATDNEQFF; CDR3nt: TGTGCCAGCAGCTTGGATCTAGCCACTGACAATGAGCAGTTCTTC; abundance: -; v_gene: TRBV5-4; j_gene: TRBJ2-1; d_gene: -
CDR3aa: CASSVTRNTEAFF; CDR3nt: TGCGCCAGCAGCGTAACGAGGAACACTGAAGCTTTCTTT; abundance: -; v_gene: TRBV5-1; j_gene: TRBJ1-1; d_gene: -
CDR3aa: CASSPYLAGGSGELFF; CDR3nt: TGTGCCAGCAGCCCTTACCTAGCGGGAGGGTCCGGGGAGCTGTTTTTT; abundance: -; v_gene: TRBV7-6; j_gene: TRBJ2-2; d_gene: TRBD2
CDR3aa: CASSESGVGQPQHF; CDR3nt: TGCGCCAGCAGTGAGTCGGGGGTTGGGCAGCCCCAGCATTTT; abundance: -; v_gene: TRBV10-2; j_gene: TRBJ1-5; d_gene: -
CDR3aa: CASSPLDDHYNEQFF; CDR3nt: TGCGCCAGCAGCCCCCTCGACGACCATTACAATGAGCAGTTCTTC; abundance: few; v_gene: TRBV5-1; j_gene: TRBJ2-1; d_gene: -
CDR3aa: CASRERLNTEAFF; CDR3nt: TGTGCCAGCAGAGAACGGTTGAACACTGAAGCTTTCTTT; abundance: -; v_gene: TRBV6-1; j_gene: TRBJ1-1; d_gene: -
CDR3aa: CASSKLDEQFF; CDR3nt: TGTGCCAGCAGCAAGTTGGATGAGCAGTTCTTC; abundance: -; v_gene: TRBV7-2; j_gene: TRBJ2-1; d_gene: -
CDR3aa: CASSLGQGAGNTIYF; CDR3nt: TGCGCCAGCAGCTTGGGGCAGGGTGCGGGAAACACCATATATTTT; abundance: -; v_gene: TRBV5-1; j_gene: TRBJ1-3; d_gene: -
CDR3aa: CASSFGLAGASTDTQYF; CDR3nt: TGCGCCAGCAGCTTCGGACTAGCGGGTGCTAGCACAGATACGCAGTATTTT; abundance: -; v_gene: TRBV5-1; j_gene: TRBJ2-3; d_gene: TRBD2
CDR3aa: CASTQNRGEAFF; CDR3nt: TGTGCCAGCACCCAAAACAGGGGTGAAGCTTTCTTT; abundance: -; v_gene: TRBV6-5; j_gene: TRBJ1-1; d_gene: TRBD1